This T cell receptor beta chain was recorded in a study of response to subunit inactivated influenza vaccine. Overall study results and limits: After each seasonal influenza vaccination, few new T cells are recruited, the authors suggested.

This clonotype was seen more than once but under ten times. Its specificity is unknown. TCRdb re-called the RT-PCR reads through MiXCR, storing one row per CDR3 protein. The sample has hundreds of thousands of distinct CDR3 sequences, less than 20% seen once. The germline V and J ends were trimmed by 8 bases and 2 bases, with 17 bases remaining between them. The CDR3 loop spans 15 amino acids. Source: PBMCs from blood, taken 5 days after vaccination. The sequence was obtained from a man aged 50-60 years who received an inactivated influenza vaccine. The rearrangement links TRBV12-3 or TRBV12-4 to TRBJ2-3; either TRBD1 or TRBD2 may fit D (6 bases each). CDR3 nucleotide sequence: TGTGCCAGCCTCGCCCAAGGGGGGCTCACAGATACGCAGTATTTT. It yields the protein CASLAQGGLTDTQYF.